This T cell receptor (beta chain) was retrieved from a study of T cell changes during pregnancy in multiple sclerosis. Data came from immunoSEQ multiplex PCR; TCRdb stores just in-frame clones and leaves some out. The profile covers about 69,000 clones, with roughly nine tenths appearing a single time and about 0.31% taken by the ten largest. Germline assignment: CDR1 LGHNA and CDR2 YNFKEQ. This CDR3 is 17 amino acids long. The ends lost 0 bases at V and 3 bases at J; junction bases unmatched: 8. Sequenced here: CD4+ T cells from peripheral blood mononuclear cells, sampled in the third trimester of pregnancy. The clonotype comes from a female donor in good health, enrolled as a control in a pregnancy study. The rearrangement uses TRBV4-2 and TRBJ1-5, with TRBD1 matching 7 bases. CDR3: CASSQEYAGQLNQPQHF. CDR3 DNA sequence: TGTGCCAGCAGCCAAGAGTATGCGGGACAGCTCAATCAGCCCCAGCATTTT.